The TCR beta chain under discussion was sequenced for a study of cytomegalovirus exposure and HLA in healthy donors. Across the whole study: Earlier sequencing of about 200 million T cells yielded 90 million to 140 million unique TCR beta sequences. Overall study findings and caveats: In a later analysis, the majority of CMV-associated beta chains seemingly showed HLA restriction. High specificity and sensitivity for cytomegalovirus status were reported for the classifier.

To note about this clone: The antigen is undetermined.

Per germline, CDR1 KGHSH and CDR2 LQKENI. CDR3 size: 14 residues. Trimming shortened V by 0 bases and J by 4 bases, and 8 bases separated the two germline ends. Primers: 60 Vbeta forward and 13 Jbeta reverse. Under the authors' procedure: There were about 88 million unique TCR beta chains by a later count, and 10 million to 12 million of them were shared. Generated by immunoSEQ multiplex PCR, the TCRdb table keeps only in-frame clones and is missing some. V, J and clone size are those of that table, while D and trimming were read from the DNA. The sample includes about 130,000 clones, about 80% seen only once; the top ten take 0.95% to 1.1%.

This clonotype was obtained from a human donor in good health. The sequenced material came from PBMCs. This chain connects TRBV18 to TRBJ2-3, with D hard to call. The CDR3 DNA is TGTGCCAGCTCACCACCTAGTTTTGCAGATACGCAGTATTTT. Encoded protein: CASSPPSFADTQYF. Complete variable domain (other parts from reference TRBV18 and TRBJ2-3): NAGVMQNPRHLVRRRGQEARLRCSPMKGHSHVYWYRQLPEEGLKFMVYLQKENIIDESGMPKERFSAEFPKEGPSILRIQQVVRGDSAAYFCASSPPSFADTQYFGPGTRLTVL.